The next 14 T cell receptor beta chains were all read from a single sample in a study of beta chain features in type 1 diabetes. Expressed TCRB transcripts were sequenced because the isolated RNA had all been reverse transcribed beforehand. Sequencing was performed with immunoSEQ multiplex PCR; in TCRdb, only in-frame clones are kept and a portion is missing. The sample shows about 230,000 clones, around 9.6% of them seen only once. Specimen: naive CD4+ T cells from blood. Every receptor here comes from a woman between 18 and 30 years old in good health.

This clone has only a few counts. The chain couples TRBV2 to TRBJ1-2; the D gene is possibly TRBD1 (5 bases). The V end was cut by 5 bases, the J end by 0 bases, with 10 bases between. The CDR3 extends over 14 amino acids. Germline V CDR1 and CDR2: SNHLY, FYNNEI. CDR3 in DNA: TGTGCCAGCAGTTCCGACAGAACTAACTATGGCTACACCTTC. Its protein is CASSSDRTNYGYTF.

This clone was counted a few times. V gene TRBV6-6 combines with J gene TRBJ1-1; TRBD1 matches at 7 bases. Per the germline V gene, CDR1 is MNHNY and CDR2 is SVGAGI (reference sequence). Trimming at V came to 2 bases and at J to 3 bases, leaving 3 bases not matched to a gene. This CDR3 has 14 amino acids. CDR3 region: CASSYRDRDTEAFF. Written as DNA, the CDR3 is TGTGCCAGCAGTTACCGGGACAGAGACACTGAAGCTTTCTTT.

The rearrangement links TRBV18 to TRBJ1-3; D unclear. Germline V CDR1 and CDR2: KGHSH, LQKENI. The CDR3 runs 15 residues. V was clipped by 1 base and J by 3 bases, with 10 bases between them. The CDR3 DNA is TGTGCCAGCTCACCACGGCGGAGCGATGGAAACACCATATATTTT. The encoded protein is CASSPRRSDGNTIYF.

The chain combines TRBV11-2 with TRBJ1-2, with TRBD1 matching 7 bases. Trimming took 4 bases from V and 6 from J; bases not matched to a gene: 20. The CDR3 sequence is 18 residues long. Germline lookup yields CDR1 SGHAT and CDR2 FQNNGV. Here the CDR3 DNA reads TGTGCCAGCAGCTATTTATTGTCCGGGACAGCCTTATACGATGGCTACACCTTC. This codes for CASSYLLSGTALYDGYTF.

This clone was seen only a few times. The chain is built from TRBV30 and TRBJ2-5, with D possibly TRBD1 on 5 matching bases. The V gene's germline CDR1 is GTSNPN and CDR2 SVGIG (reference sequence). Trimming removed 1 base from V and 5 bases from J, with 11 bases in between. The CDR3 contains 13 residues. The CDR3 loop is CAWSGAGSETQYF. DNA for the CDR3: TGTGCCTGGAGTGGGGCAGGGTCGGAGACCCAGTACTTC.

The chain joins TRBV6-5 to TRBJ2-1, with TRBD2 matching over 7 bases. The CDR3 sequence is 13 residues long. Unmatched junction bases numbered 4, after V lost 5 bases and J lost 6 bases. Germline V lookup: CDR1 MNHEY, CDR2 SVGAGI. This CDR3 is CASSRDYPNEQFF. As DNA, the CDR3 is TGTGCCAGCAGTAGGGACTACCCCAATGAGCAGTTCTTC.

This clone appeared a few times. This chain connects TRBV30 to TRBJ2-2; D is perhaps TRBD2 (5 bases). Germline CDR1 reads GTSNPN; CDR2 reads SVGIG (reference sequence). CDR3 length: 12 residues. Trimming took 2 bases from V and 7 from J, leaving 8 bases between them. CDR3 loop: CAWSPGNGELFF. The CDR3 coding sequence is TGTGCCTGGAGTCCGGGAAACGGGGAGCTGTTTTTT.

This clone occurred a few times. The J gene is TRBJ1-1, the V gene TRBV30; D unresolved. Germline CDR1 reads GTSNPN; CDR2 reads SVGIG (reference sequence). The CDR3 is 10 amino acids. V lost 5 bases and J 7 bases, leaving 8 bases between the germline ends. CDR3 nucleotide sequence: TGTGCCTGGTTCCATTTTGAAGCTTTCTTT. Protein: CAWFHFEAFF.

This clone has only one observation. V gene TRBV28 combines with J gene TRBJ2-2; a possible D gene is TRBD1 (5 bases). Trimming left V 3 bases short and J 4 bases short, with 12 bases between. The germline V gene has CDR1 MDHEN and CDR2 SYDVKM. The CDR3 is 15 residues long. The CDR3 is CASSLRTMGTGELFF. CDR3 in DNA: TGTGCCAGCAGTTTGAGGACAATGGGCACCGGGGAGCTGTTTTTT.

Only a few counts were recorded for this clone. The chain uses TRBV6-1 and TRBJ2-3; the D is unclear. The CDR3 covers 13 residues. In germline, CDR1 is MNHNS, CDR2 SASEGT. V lost 7 bases, J lost 2 bases, and 10 bases lay in between. CDR3 DNA: TGTGCCAGCAACTCTATTCCCACAGATACGCAGTATTTT. Translation gives CASNSIPTDTQYF.

This clone occurred a few times. The V call is TRBV5-1, the J call TRBJ2-2; D is ambiguous. Trimming shortened V by 5 bases and J by 2 bases, and 10 bases separated the two germline ends. CDR3 size: 14 residues. Germline-derived CDR1 and CDR2 are SGHRS and YFSETQ. As DNA, the CDR3 is TGCGCCAGCAGGATGGAGTTTAACACCGGGGAGCTGTTTTTT. Translation gives CASRMEFNTGELFF.

The chain carries TRBV2 and TRBJ1-1; D gene ambiguous. V lost 4 bases and J 0 bases, leaving 9 bases between the germline ends. Germline CDR1 and CDR2: SNHLY and FYNNEI. This CDR3 region has 14 residues. In nucleotides, the CDR3 is TGTGCCAGCAGTGCCGGGATTTTGAACACTGAAGCTTTCTTT. This codes for CASSAGILNTEAFF.

Only a few counts were recorded for this clone. The sample contains more than one DNA sequence encoding this CDR3. The chain couples TRBV20-1 to TRBJ2-5; no clear D. This CDR3 region has 10 residues. Germline V gene lookup returns CDR1 DFQATT and CDR2 SNEGSKA (reference sequence). The germline V and J ends were trimmed by 2 bases and 5 bases, with 3 bases remaining between them. CDR3 sequence reads: CSARSETQYF. The CDR3 coding sequence is TGCAGTGCTAGATCGGAGACCCAGTACTTC.

The rearrangement uses TRBV7-2 and TRBJ2-5; D possibly corresponds to TRBD2 (6 bases). The CDR3 is 15 amino acids. V was shortened by 6 bases and J by 5 bases, with 19 bases between the two germline ends. Germline V lookup: CDR1 SGHTA, CDR2 FQGNSA. CDR3 sequence reads: CASRPSRAGGETQYF. CDR3 in DNA: TGTGCCAGCAGGCCTTCTCGGGCAGGAGGGGAGACCCAGTACTTC.